This T cell receptor beta chain is drawn from a study of T cell changes during pregnancy in multiple sclerosis. Using immunoSEQ multiplex PCR, the repertoire was profiled, and TCRdb retains in-frame clones only, with some absent. This sample has roughly 58,000 clones; roughly 94% occur once, and the top ten carry around 3.5%. The J segment lost 0 bases and the V segment lost 1 base, leaving 4 bases of the junction unmatched. Germline V gene sequence: CDR1 SGHRS, CDR2 YFSETQ. This CDR3 is built from 16 residues. The TCR sequence derives from a female donor with multiple sclerosis, enrolled in a pregnancy study. The chain recombines TRBV5-1 with TRBJ2-3, with 8 nucleotides matching TRBD2. The specimen was CD8+ T cells from peripheral blood mononuclear cells, collected in the third trimester of pregnancy. This chain's CDR3 is CASSLFPSGSTDTQYF. The CDR3 DNA reads as TGCGCCAGCAGCTTGTTTCCTAGCGGGAGCACAGATACGCAGTATTTT.